One sample yielded the 18 T cell receptor beta chains listed below, sequenced in a study of tumor and adjacent non-tumor tissue in lung cancer. TCRbeta libraries were built with three rounds of nested PCR, modified from ARM-PCR. TCRdb analysed the multiplex PCR reads with MiXCR anew, one entry per CDR3 protein. The data hold tens of thousands of distinct CDR3 sequences, with 55% to 70% observed a single time. The template was RNA from unsorted bulk tissue. More than 3 cm separated this lung sample from the edge of the tumor. The specimen was distant non-tumor lung tissue. The receptors stem from a woman aged 45 to 65 with non-small cell lung cancer.

As to this clonotype: An end of the junction differs from the germline gene, which may be a read error. J is TRBJ2-5 and V is TRBV11-2; TRBD1 or TRBD2 may be the D gene (6 bases each). CDR1 is SGHAT and CDR2 is FQNNGV in the germline V gene. The CDR3 has 14 residues. CDR3 protein: CAGSRGRGQETQYF. The DNA of the CDR3 is TGTGCCGGCAGCCGGGGGCGGGGTCAAGAGACCCAGTACTTC.

The chain combines TRBV29-1 with TRBJ2-6; the D is unclear. Per germline, CDR1 SQVTM and CDR2 ANQGSEA. V lost 3 bases and J 9 bases, leaving 15 bases between the germline ends. The CDR3 extends over 14 amino acids. CDR3 sequence reads: CSVEGVSEVNVLTF. CDR3 nucleotide sequence: TGCAGCGTTGAGGGTGTCTCTGAGGTCAACGTCCTGACTTTC.

For this clonotype: A read error is possible here, since a much larger clone lies one base away. For the CDR3, the DNA is TGTTCCAGCAGTGAGAGGGGTGGGGTATTCACTGAAGCTTTCTTT. Translation gives CSSSERGGVFTEAFF. The V gene is TRBV6-1, the J gene TRBJ1-1; D may be TRBD1 (5 bases). This CDR3 region has 15 residues. CDR1 and CDR2 from the germline V gene are MNHNS and SASEGT.

Concerning this clonotype itself: It may be a read error: a sequence one base away is much more abundant. The chain recombines TRBV6-1 with TRBJ2-5, with D possibly being TRBD2 (5 bases). Germline V CDR1 and CDR2: MNHNS, SASEGT. The CDR3 loop spans 13 amino acids. V lost 3 bases to trimming and J lost 10 bases, with 15 bases between them. CDR3 amino acids: CASSEFTGSGQYF. The CDR3 DNA follows: TGTGCCAGCAGTGAGTTTACGGGGAGTGGCCAGTACTTC.

Turning to this clonotype: A much more abundant neighbour one base away suggests this may be a read error. The rearrangement joins TRBV28 to TRBJ2-1; D may be TRBD2 (6 bases). This CDR3 comprises 14 residues. Germline CDR1 MDHEN, CDR2 SYDVKM. Trimming removed 5 bases from V and 6 bases from J, with 14 bases in between. CDR3 protein: CASSPPSESNEQFF. The DNA for the CDR3 is TGTGCCAGCAGTCCCCCTAGCGAAAGCAATGAGCAGTTCTTC.

In this sample, this clonotype turned up many times. This chain joins TRBV20-1 and TRBJ1-2; TRBD1 aligns across 11 bases. Germline CDR1 DFQATT, CDR2 SNEGSKA (reference sequence). The CDR3 loop spans 16 amino acids. After removal of 3 bases from V and 4 bases from J, the junction contained 10 bases not matched to a gene. The CDR3 sequence: CSASQGGQGAGYGYTF. CDR3 DNA sequence: TGCAGTGCTAGCCAGGGTGGACAGGGGGCAGGCTATGGCTACACCTTC.

This clonotype was seen many times. The chain recombines TRBV29-1 with TRBJ2-7, with D perhaps matching TRBD1 or TRBD2 (5 bases each). The V end lost 5 bases, the J end lost 11 bases, and 16 bases lay between the germline ends. Germline-derived CDR1 and CDR2 are SQVTM and ANQGSEA. This CDR3 has 11 amino acids. The CDR3 region is CSVRWEFREYF. CDR3 nucleotides: TGCAGCGTTCGGTGGGAGTTCAGGGAGTACTTC.

About this clonotype: One end of the junction varies from germline; a read error may be responsible. The chain joins TRBV6-1 to TRBJ1-1, with a possible D match to TRBD1 (6 bases). Germline V gene lookup returns CDR1 MNHNS and CDR2 SASEGT. The CDR3 runs 14 residues. The CDR3 DNA is TGTGCCAGCAATGGTGGGGGGCGCAGCTATGAAGCTTTATTT. Protein product: CASNGGGRSYEALF.

About this clonotype: A much larger clonotype is one base distant, so this may be a read error. The chain employs TRBV29-1 and TRBJ2-1; either TRBD1 or TRBD2 may fit D (7 bases each). Germline V lookup: CDR1 SQVTM, CDR2 ANQGSEA. The CDR3 is 12 amino acids. The V gene lost 0 bases and the J gene lost 16 bases, with 16 bases spanning the gap. The CDR3 sequence: CSVEDLADRCFF. In nucleotides, the CDR3 is TGCAGCGTTGAAGATCTAGCGGACAGGTGTTTCTTC.

The chain carries TRBV20-1 and TRBJ2-3; D ambiguous. V was cut by 7 bases and J by 6 bases, with 20 bases left in between. CDR1 and CDR2 (germline): DFQATT, SNEGSKA (reference sequence). This CDR3 region has 14 residues. CDR3 region: CSVAVGLAMDTQYF. The CDR3 DNA is TGCAGTGTGGCAGTCGGGCTGGCGATGGATACGCAGTATTTT.

Only a few counts were recorded for this clonotype. This chain joins TRBV5-1 and TRBJ2-5, with TRBD1 matching 10 bases. Germline V lookup: CDR1 SGHRS, CDR2 YFSETQ. CDR3 length: 14 residues. With 7 bases clipped from V and 4 bases from J, the junction kept 7 bases outside the gene matches. In nucleotides, the CDR3 is TGCGCCAGCGGACGGGACAGGGGAAGAGAGACCCAGTACTTC. It translates to CASGRDRGRETQYF.

As regards this clonotype: A clone one base away is much larger, so this may be a read error. The genes are TRBV6-6 and TRBJ2-7; 7 nucleotides agree with TRBD2. The germline V gene encodes CDR1 MNHNY and CDR2 SVGAGI (reference sequence). The trim removed 5 bases at V and 3 bases at J, leaving 10 bases unmatched. The CDR3 has 15 amino acids. CDR3 nucleotide sequence: TGTGCCAGCAGTCTCGGGCCGGGAGGATACTACGAGCAGTACTTC. It yields the protein CASSLGPGGYYEQYF.

A word on this clonotype: An end of the junction differs from the germline gene, which may be a read error. CDR3 protein: CASSLTTGTDTPYF. CDR3 DNA sequence: TGTGCCAGCAGCCTAACGACCGGGACAGATACGCCGTATTTT. J is TRBJ2-3 and V is TRBV11-1, with TRBD1 matching 7 bases. Per the germline V gene, CDR1 is SGHAT and CDR2 is FQDESV (reference sequence). This CDR3 contains 14 residues. Based on the CDR3 plus reference TRBV11-1 and TRBJ2-3, the full variable domain is EAEVAQSPRYKITEKSQAVAFWCDPISGHATLYWYRQILGQGPELLVQFQDESVVDDSQLPKDRFSAERLKGVDSTLKIQPAELGDSAMYLCASSLTTGTDTPYFGPGTRLTVL.

The rearrangement joins TRBV6-5 to TRBJ2-1, with D tentatively TRBD2 (5 bases). The CDR3 totals 14 residues. With 11 bases removed from V and 7 bases from J, the gap between germline ends came to 21 bases. Germline CDR1 is MNHEY and CDR2 is SVGAGI. The CDR3 sequence is CAGSYTRDYNEQFF. For the CDR3, the DNA is TGTGCCGGTAGTTACACTAGAGACTATAATGAGCAGTTCTTC.

Note on this clonotype: Because it lacks the conserved phenylalanine or tryptophan at the end, this CDR3 is likely a read error. This sequence joins TRBV6-2 or TRBV6-3 and TRBJ2-2; tentative D call: TRBD2 (6 bases). The V and J ends lost 7 bases and 4 bases respectively, with 16 bases between them. Per the germline V gene, CDR1 is MNHEY and CDR2 is SVGEGT. This CDR3 comprises 15 residues. The CDR3 region has the DNA TGTGCCAGCACGAGAGTTAGCGGAGGCACCGGGGAGCTGTTTATT. This sequence encodes CASTRVSGGTGELFI.

The chain is built from TRBV6-6 and TRBJ1-2; no clear D gene. Trimming took off 0 bases at V and 7 bases at J, with 15 bases between the two ends. Germline CDR1 MNHNY, CDR2 SVGAGI (reference sequence). The CDR3 is made up of 15 amino acids. The CDR3 nucleotides read TGTGCCAGCAGTTACTCGCCGCAGGAGACTCTTGGCTACACCTTC. Translation gives CASSYSPQETLGYTF.

Comment on this clonotype: Just one base apart from a much larger clone, this may be a read error. This chain joins TRBV4-2 and TRBJ1-3; possibly TRBD1 for D (5 bases). This CDR3 contains 16 residues. The germline V gene has CDR1 LGHNA and CDR2 YNFKEQ. The V and J ends lost 4 bases and 3 bases respectively, with 16 bases between them. CDR3 residues: CASSPTGGACGNTIYF. The CDR3 DNA reads as TGTGCCAGCAGCCCAACTGGAGGGGCTTGTGGAAACACCATATATTTT.

Note on this clonotype: At one end the junction does not follow the germline gene, possibly because of a read error. The chain joins TRBV29-1 to TRBJ1-1; D perhaps matches TRBD1 (5 bases). There are 12 residues in the CDR3. Germline loops: CDR1 SQVTM, CDR2 ANQGSEA. Here the CDR3 reads CGVDPGNTKAFF. The CDR3 bases are TGCGGCGTTGACCCAGGGAACACTAAAGCTTTCTTT.